What follows are 8 T cell receptor beta chains derived from one specimen sequenced in a study of control samples from healthy donors and cancer patients. Data came from immunoSEQ multiplex PCR; TCRdb stores just in-frame clones and leaves some out. There are roughly 73,000 clones in the sample; around 92% occur only once, and approximately 5.8% lies in the top ten. The source material was blood. All receptors come from a woman aged 55 to 70 in good health.

The CDR3 reads CASSKNRILAGGREETQYF. In nucleotides, the CDR3 is TGTGCCAGCAGCAAAAACCGAATTCTAGCGGGAGGGCGGGAGGAGACCCAGTACTTC. The V gene is TRBV7-2, the J gene TRBJ2-5; TRBD2 matches at 12 bases. The germline CDR1 and CDR2 sequences are SGHTA and FQGNSA. V shed 5 bases and J 5 bases; nucleotides not matched to a gene: 18. This CDR3 is 19 amino acids long.

This chain joins TRBV30 and TRBJ1-1; the D gene is possibly TRBD1 (5 bases). Germline values: CDR1 GTSNPN, CDR2 SVGIG (reference sequence). V was pared by 3 bases and J by 5 bases, with 19 bases between. The CDR3 contains 15 residues. This chain's CDR3 is CAWSHRGLSKTEAFF. DNA of the CDR3: TGTGCCTGGAGCCATCGGGGGTTATCGAAAACTGAAGCTTTCTTT.

The chain combines TRBV1 with TRBJ1-2; the DNA was not used to check the table's D call, TRBD1. TRBV1 is a listed pseudogene. The CDR3 sequence is 15 residues long. The CDR3 nucleotides are TGCACCAGCAGCCAAGGGACAGGGGACAACTATGGCTACACCTTC. It is translated as CTSSQGTGDNYGYTF.

The V gene is TRBV5-1, the J gene TRBJ2-7; 7 nucleotides line up with TRBD1. The germline gives CDR1 SGHRS, CDR2 YFSETQ. This CDR3 region has 17 residues. Germline trimming cut 4 bases from V and 3 bases from J; bases unmatched to any gene: 16. CDR3 in DNA: TGCGCCAGCAGCCCCCGGGACAGTCGTTACCCAGTCTACGAGCAGTACTTC. Protein product: CASSPRDSRYPVYEQYF.

This chain links TRBV30 with TRBJ2-7; TRBD1 aligns across 8 bases. With V trimmed by 1 base and J by 5 bases, 10 bases remained unmatched. Germline CDR1 is GTSNPN and CDR2 is SVGIG (reference sequence). There are 15 residues in the CDR3. CDR3 amino acids: CAWSDPHRGTNEQYF. In DNA, the CDR3 is TGTGCCTGGAGTGACCCACACAGGGGGACGAACGAGCAGTACTTC. Combining the CDR3 with reference TRBV30 and TRBJ2-7 gives the whole variable domain SQTIHQWPATLVQPVGSPLSLECTVEGTSNPNLYWYRQAAGRGLQLLFYSVGIGQISSEVPQNLSASRPQDRQFILSSKKLLLSDSGFYLCAWSDPHRGTNEQYFGPGTRLTVT.

J is TRBJ2-3 and V is TRBV6-6, with D unresolved. V was pared by 6 bases and J by 7 bases, with 11 bases between. The CDR3 has 12 amino acids. CDR1 is MNHNY, CDR2 SVGAGI, per germline (reference sequence). The CDR3, as DNA: TGTGCCAGCAGGATTGACGACAATACGCAGTATTTT. This encodes CASRIDDNTQYF.

The chain is built from TRBV7-9 and TRBJ1-4, with a possible D match to TRBD1 (5 bases). Germline assignment: CDR1 SEHNR and CDR2 FQNEAQ (reference sequence). This CDR3 comprises 14 residues. The V end was cut by 5 bases, the J end by 3 bases, with 10 bases between. CDR3 sequence (DNA): TGTGCCAGCAGCCCTGGACAAGCTAATGAAAAACTGTTTTTT. Amino acid sequence: CASSPGQANEKLFF.

This chain joins TRBV7-2 and TRBJ1-2; D ambiguous. CDR3 length equals 15 residues. The V and J ends lost 1 base and 2 bases respectively, with 11 bases between them. The V gene's germline CDR1 is SGHTA and CDR2 FQGNSA. The CDR3 bases are TGTGCCAGCAGCTTAGGTCCCGACAAGAACTATGGCTACACCTTC. This sequence encodes CASSLGPDKNYGYTF. The full variable domain, rest sourced from reference TRBV7-2 and TRBJ1-2, is GAGVSQSPSNKVTEKGKDVELRCDPISGHTALYWYRQSLGQGLEFLIYFQGNSAPDKSGLPSDRFSAERTGGSVSTLTIQRTQQEDSAVYLCASSLGPDKNYGYTFGSGTRLTVV.